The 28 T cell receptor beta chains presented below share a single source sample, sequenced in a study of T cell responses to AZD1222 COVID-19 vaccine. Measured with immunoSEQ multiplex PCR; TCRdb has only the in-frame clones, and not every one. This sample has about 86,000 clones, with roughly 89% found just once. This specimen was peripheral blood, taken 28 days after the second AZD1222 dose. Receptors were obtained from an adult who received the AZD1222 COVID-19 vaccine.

DNA for the CDR3: TGTGCCAGCAGCTTGGATACGGCCATGGTTGGCTACACCTTC. Protein sequence: CASSLDTAMVGYTF. The V call is TRBV5-6, the J call TRBJ1-2; the D is unclear. Germline V lookup: CDR1 SGHDT, CDR2 YYEEEE. The CDR3 sequence is 14 residues long. Trimming stripped 0 bases from V and 7 bases from J, with 13 bases between.

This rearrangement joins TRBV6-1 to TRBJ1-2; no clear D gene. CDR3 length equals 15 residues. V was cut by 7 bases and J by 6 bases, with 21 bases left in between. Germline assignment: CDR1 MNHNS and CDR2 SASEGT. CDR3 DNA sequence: TGTGCCAGCACCCGGACCTCCGCGGCACCTAATGGCTACACCTTC. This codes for CASTRTSAAPNGYTF.

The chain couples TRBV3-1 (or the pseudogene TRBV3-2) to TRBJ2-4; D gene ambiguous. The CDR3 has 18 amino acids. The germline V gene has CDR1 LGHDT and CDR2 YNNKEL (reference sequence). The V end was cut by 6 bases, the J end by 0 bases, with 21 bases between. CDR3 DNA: TGTGCCAGCAGTCTCGGGTACGGGCAACTACTAGCCAAAAACATTCAGTACTTC. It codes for CASSLGYGQLLAKNIQYF.

The CDR3 loop reads CAASRGPQETQYF. The CDR3 DNA sequence: TGCGCCGCTAGCCGGGGCCCCCAAGAGACCCAGTACTTC. The genes are TRBV4-1 and TRBJ2-5; D may correspond to TRBD1 or TRBD2 (5 bases each). Germline assignment: CDR1 MGHRA and CDR2 YSYEKL. With 11 bases removed from V and 1 base from J, the gap between germline ends came to 14 bases. The CDR3 consists of 13 residues.

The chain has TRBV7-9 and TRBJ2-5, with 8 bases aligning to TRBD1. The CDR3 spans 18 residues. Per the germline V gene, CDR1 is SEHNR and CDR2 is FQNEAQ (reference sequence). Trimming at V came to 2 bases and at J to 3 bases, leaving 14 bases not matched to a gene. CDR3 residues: CASSLFGTGGPDEETQYF. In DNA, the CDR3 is TGTGCCAGCAGCTTATTCGGGACAGGTGGCCCCGATGAAGAGACCCAGTACTTC. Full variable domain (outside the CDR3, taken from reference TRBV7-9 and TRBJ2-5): DTGVSQNPRHKITKRGQNVTFRCDPISEHNRLYWYRQTLGQGPEFLTYFQNEAQLEKSRLLSDRFSAERPKGSFSTLEIQRTEQGDSAMYLCASSLFGTGGPDEETQYFGPGTRLLVL.

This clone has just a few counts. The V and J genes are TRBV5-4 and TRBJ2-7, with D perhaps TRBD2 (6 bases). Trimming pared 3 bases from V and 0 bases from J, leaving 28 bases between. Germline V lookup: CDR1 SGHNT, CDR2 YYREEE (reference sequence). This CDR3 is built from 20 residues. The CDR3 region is CASSSRTGQGLFGSSYEQYV. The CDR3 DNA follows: TGTGCCAGCAGCTCCCGGACGGGGCAGGGACTGTTTGGAAGCTCCTACGAGCAGTACGTC.

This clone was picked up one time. CDR3 residues: CASSLGGVRYF. CDR3 coding DNA: TGTGCCAGCAGCTTAGGCGGTGTCCGGTACTTC. This chain joins TRBV7-9 and TRBJ2-4; D ambiguous. This CDR3 region has 11 residues. The germline V and J ends were trimmed by 1 base and 15 bases, with 10 bases remaining between them. Germline V gives CDR1 SEHNR, CDR2 FQNEAQ (reference sequence).

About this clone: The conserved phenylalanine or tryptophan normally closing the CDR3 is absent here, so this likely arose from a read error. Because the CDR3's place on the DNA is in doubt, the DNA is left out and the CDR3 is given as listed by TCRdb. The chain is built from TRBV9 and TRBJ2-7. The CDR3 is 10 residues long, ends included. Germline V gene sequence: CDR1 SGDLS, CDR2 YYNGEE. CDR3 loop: CASSAEGSHD.

The DNA of the CDR3 is TGTGCCAGCAGCTTAGGGACAGGGAATTCCTACGAGCAGTACTTC. The encoded protein is CASSLGTGNSYEQYF. This sequence joins TRBV7-2 and TRBJ2-7; TRBD1 matches at 8 bases. There are 15 residues in the CDR3. Germline CDR1 is SGHTA and CDR2 is FQGNSA. V dropped 1 base and J dropped 1; count of bases not matched to a gene: 3.

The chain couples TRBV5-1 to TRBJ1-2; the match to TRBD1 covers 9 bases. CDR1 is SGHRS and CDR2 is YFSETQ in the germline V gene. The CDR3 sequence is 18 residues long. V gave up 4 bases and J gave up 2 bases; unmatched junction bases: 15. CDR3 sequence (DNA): TGCGCCAGCAGCGAAGGGACAGGGTTTCAGTTCATAAACTATGGCTACACCTTC. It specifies CASSEGTGFQFINYGYTF.

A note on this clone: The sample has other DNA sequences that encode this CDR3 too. The CDR3 bases are TGTGCCAGCAGTTACTCGTCACTGAACACTGAAGCTTTCTTT. Its protein is CASSYSSLNTEAFF. This chain joins TRBV6-5 and TRBJ1-1; D is ambiguous. This CDR3 region has 14 residues. Trimming took off 0 bases at V and 0 bases at J, with 5 bases between the two ends. Germline V gene sequence: CDR1 MNHEY, CDR2 SVGAGI.

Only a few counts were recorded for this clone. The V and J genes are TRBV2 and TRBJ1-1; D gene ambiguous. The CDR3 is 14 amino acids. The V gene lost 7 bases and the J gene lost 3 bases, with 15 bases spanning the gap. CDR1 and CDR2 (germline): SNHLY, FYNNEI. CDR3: CASTHPLQYTEAFF. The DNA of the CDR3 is TGTGCCAGCACCCACCCGCTACAGTACACTGAAGCTTTCTTT.

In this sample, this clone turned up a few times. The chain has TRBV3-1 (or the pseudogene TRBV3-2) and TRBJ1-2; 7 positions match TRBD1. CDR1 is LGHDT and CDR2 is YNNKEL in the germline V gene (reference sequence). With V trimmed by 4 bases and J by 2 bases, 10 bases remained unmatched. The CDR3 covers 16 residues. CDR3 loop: CASSPTPGTANYGYTF. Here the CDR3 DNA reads TGTGCCAGCAGCCCAACTCCCGGGACAGCAAACTATGGCTACACCTTC.

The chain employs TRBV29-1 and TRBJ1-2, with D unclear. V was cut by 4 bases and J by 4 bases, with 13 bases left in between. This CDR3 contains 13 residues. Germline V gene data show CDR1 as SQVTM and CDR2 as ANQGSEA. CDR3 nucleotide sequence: TGCAGCGTTGTTTCCGAGACCCTCTATGGCTACACCTTC. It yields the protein CSVVSETLYGYTF.

The chain's CDR3 is CASSQGRGGLNIQYF. In DNA, the CDR3 is TGTGCCAGCAGCCAAGGGAGGGGGGGCTTAAACATTCAGTACTTC. The chain joins TRBV3-1 (or the pseudogene TRBV3-2) to TRBJ2-4, with TRBD2 as a possible D gene (7 bases). The CDR3 sequence is 15 residues long. The V gene's germline CDR1 is LGHDT and CDR2 YNNKEL (reference sequence). Between the trimmed V and J ends, which lost 1 base and 6 bases, there was a span of 13 bases.

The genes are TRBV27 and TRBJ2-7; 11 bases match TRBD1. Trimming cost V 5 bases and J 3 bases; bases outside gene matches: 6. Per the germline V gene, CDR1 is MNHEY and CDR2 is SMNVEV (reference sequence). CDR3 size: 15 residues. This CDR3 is CASSLGTGGSYEQYV. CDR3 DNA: TGTGCCAGCAGTCTAGGGACAGGGGGAAGCTACGAGCAGTACGTC.

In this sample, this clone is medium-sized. The CDR3 bases are TGTGCCAGCAGTGAATTTCAGGGTCCCGCATTGCTTAACTATGGCTACACCTTC. Its translation is CASSEFQGPALLNYGYTF. V and J are TRBV2 and TRBJ1-2, with D maybe TRBD1 (5 bases). Germline lookup yields CDR1 SNHLY and CDR2 FYNNEI. V was trimmed by 2 bases and J by 1 base, leaving 20 bases between them. The CDR3 extends over 18 amino acids.

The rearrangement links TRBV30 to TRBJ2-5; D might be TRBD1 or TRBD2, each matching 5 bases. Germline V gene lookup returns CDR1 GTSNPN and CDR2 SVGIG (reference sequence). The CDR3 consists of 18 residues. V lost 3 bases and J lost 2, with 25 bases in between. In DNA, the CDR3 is TGTGCCTGGAGAATGGCCTCGGGACGGCTAATGCTTCAAGAGACCCAGTACTTC. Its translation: CAWRMASGRLMLQETQYF.

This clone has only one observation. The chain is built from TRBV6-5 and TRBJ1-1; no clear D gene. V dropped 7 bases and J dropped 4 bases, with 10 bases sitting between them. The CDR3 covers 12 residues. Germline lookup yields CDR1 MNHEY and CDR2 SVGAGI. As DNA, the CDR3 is TGTGCCAGCAAGTACCCGGGCACTGAAGCTTTCTTT. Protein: CASKYPGTEAFF.

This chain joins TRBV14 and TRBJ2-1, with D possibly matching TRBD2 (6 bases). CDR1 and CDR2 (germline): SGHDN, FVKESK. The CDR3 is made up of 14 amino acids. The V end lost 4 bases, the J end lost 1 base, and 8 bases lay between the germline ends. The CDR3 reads CASSLGTSYNEQFF. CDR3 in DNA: TGTGCCAGCAGCCTCGGGACTTCCTACAATGAGCAGTTCTTC.

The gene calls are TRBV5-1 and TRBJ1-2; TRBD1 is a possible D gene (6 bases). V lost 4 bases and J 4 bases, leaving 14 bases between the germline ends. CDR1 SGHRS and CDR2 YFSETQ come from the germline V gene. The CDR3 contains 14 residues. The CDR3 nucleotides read TGCGCCAGCAGCCCGGACAGAGGGATCTATGGCTACACCTTC. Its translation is CASSPDRGIYGYTF. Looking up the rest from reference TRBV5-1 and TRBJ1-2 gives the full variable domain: KAGVTQTPRYLIKTRGQQVTLSCSPISGHRSVSWYQQTPGQGLQFLFEYFSETQRNKGNFPGRFSGRQFSNSRSEMNVSTLELGDSALYLCASSPDRGIYGYTFGSGTRLTVV.

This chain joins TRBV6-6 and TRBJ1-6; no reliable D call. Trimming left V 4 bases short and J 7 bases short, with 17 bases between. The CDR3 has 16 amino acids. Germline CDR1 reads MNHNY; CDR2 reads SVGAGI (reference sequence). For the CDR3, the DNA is TGTGCCAGCAGTTCTGAGTGGCGATACGAGAATTCACCCCTCCACTTT. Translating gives CASSSEWRYENSPLHF.

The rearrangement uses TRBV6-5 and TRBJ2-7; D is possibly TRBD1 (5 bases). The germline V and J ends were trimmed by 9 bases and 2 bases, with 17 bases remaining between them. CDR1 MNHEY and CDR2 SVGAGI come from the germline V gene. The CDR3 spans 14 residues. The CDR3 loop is CASGDRKETYEQYF. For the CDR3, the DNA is TGTGCCAGTGGAGACAGAAAAGAAACCTACGAGCAGTACTTC.

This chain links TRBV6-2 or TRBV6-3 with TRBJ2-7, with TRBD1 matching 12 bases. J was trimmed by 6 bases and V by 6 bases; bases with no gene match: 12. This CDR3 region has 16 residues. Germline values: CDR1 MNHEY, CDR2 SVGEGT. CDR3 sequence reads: CASSAQPGQGAGEQYV. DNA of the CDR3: TGTGCCAGCAGCGCGCAGCCGGGACAGGGGGCGGGCGAGCAGTACGTC.

Here the CDR3 reads CASSPGVIHGYTF. CDR3 DNA: TGTGCCAGCTCGCCGGGCGTTATCCATGGCTACACCTTC. The chain recombines TRBV27 with TRBJ1-2; D uncertain. This CDR3 is built from 13 residues. Germline V gene lookup returns CDR1 MNHEY and CDR2 SMNVEV (reference sequence). V lost 8 bases to trimming and J lost 6 bases, with 16 bases between them.

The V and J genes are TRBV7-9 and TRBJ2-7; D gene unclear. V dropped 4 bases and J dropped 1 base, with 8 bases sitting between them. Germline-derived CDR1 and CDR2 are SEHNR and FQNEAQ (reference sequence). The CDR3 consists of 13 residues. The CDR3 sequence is CASSSRSSYEQYV. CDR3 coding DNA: TGTGCCAGCAGCTCGAGATCGTCCTACGAGCAGTACGTC.

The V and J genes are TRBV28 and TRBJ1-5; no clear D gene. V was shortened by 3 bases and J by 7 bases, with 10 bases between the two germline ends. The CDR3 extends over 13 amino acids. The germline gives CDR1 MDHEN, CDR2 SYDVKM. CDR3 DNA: TGTGCCAGCAGTTTGGCAGAGAGACAGCCCCAGCATTTT. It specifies CASSLAERQPQHF.

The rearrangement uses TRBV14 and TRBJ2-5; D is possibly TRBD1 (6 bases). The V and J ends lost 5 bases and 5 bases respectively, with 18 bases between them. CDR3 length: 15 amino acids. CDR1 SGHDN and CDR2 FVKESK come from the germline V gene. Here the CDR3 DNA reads TGTGCCAGCAGCTATCGAAGGGGGATACTGGAGACCCAGTACTTC. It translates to CASSYRRGILETQYF.